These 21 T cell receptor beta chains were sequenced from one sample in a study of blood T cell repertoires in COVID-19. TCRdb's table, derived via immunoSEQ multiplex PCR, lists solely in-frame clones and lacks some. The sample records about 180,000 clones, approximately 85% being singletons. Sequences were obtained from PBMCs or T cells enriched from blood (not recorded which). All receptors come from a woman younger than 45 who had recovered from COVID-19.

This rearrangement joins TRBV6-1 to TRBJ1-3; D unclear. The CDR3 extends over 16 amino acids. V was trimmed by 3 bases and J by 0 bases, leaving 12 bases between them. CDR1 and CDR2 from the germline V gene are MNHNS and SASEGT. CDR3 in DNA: TGTGCCAGCAGTGACCTGGGCAGCCTCTCTGGAAACACCATATATTTT. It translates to CASSDLGSLSGNTIYF.

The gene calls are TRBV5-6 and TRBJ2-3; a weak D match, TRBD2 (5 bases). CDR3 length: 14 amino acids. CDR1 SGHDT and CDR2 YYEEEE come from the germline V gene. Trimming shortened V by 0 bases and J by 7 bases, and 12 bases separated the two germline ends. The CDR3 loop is CASSLGSEGYTQYF. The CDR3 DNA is TGTGCCAGCAGCTTGGGTAGTGAGGGATATACGCAGTATTTT.

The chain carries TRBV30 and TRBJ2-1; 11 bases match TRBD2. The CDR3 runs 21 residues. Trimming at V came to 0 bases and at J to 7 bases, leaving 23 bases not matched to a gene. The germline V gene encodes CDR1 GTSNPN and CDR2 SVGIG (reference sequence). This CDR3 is CAWSVPLTRQVTSGRGNEQFF. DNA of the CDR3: TGTGCCTGGAGTGTCCCACTCACTAGGCAAGTTACTAGCGGGAGAGGGAATGAGCAGTTCTTC.

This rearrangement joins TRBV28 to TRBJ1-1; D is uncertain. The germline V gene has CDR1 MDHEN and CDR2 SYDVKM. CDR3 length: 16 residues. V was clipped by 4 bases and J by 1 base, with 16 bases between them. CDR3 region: CASSSPWETANTEAFF. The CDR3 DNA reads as TGTGCCAGCAGTTCTCCTTGGGAGACGGCGAACACTGAAGCTTTCTTT. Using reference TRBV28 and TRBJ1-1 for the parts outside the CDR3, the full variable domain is DVKVTQSSRYLVKRTGEKVFLECVQDMDHENMFWYRQDPGLGLRLIYFSYDVKMKEKGDIPEGYSVSREKKERFSLILESASTNQTSMYLCASSSPWETANTEAFFGQGTRLTVV.

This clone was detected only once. CDR3 in DNA: TGTGCCAGCTCACCGGGACTAGCGGGTAATGAGCAGTTCTTC. It translates to CASSPGLAGNEQFF. V is TRBV18 and J is TRBJ2-1; TRBD2 matches at 12 bases. V was pared by 3 bases and J by 7 bases, with 1 base of the junction left unmatched. Germline V lookup: CDR1 KGHSH, CDR2 LQKENI. CDR3 length equals 14 residues.

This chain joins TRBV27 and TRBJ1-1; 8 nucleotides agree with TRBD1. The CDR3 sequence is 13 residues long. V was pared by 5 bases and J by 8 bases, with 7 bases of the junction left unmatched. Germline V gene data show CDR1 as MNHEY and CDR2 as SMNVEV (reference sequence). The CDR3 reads CASSLTTGVEAFF. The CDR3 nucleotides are TGTGCCAGCAGTCTAACGACAGGGGTGGAAGCTTTCTTT.

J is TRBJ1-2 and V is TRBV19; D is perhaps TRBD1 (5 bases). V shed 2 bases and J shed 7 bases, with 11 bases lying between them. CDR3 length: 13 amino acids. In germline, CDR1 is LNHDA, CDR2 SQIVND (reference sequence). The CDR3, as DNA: TGTGCCAGTAGTATACAGGCAGGGTTTGGCTACACCTTC. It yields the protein CASSIQAGFGYTF.

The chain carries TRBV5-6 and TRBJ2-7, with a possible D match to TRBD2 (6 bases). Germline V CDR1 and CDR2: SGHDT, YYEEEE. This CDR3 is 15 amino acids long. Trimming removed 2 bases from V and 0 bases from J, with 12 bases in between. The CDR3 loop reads CASSLTWEVSYEQYF. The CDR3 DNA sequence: TGTGCCAGCAGCTTAACGTGGGAGGTCTCCTACGAGCAGTACTTC. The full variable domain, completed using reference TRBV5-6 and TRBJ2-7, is DAGVTQSPTHLIKTRGQQVTLRCSPKSGHDTVSWYQQALGQGPQFIFQYYEEEERQRGNFPDRFSGHQFPNYSSELNVNALLLGDSALYLCASSLTWEVSYEQYFGPGTRLTVT.

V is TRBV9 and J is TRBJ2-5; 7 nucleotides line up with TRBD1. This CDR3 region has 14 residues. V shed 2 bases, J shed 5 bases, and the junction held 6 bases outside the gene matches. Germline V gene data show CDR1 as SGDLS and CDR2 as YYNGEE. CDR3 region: CASSVTGVSETQYF. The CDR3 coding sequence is TGTGCCAGCAGCGTTACAGGGGTGTCGGAGACCCAGTACTTC.

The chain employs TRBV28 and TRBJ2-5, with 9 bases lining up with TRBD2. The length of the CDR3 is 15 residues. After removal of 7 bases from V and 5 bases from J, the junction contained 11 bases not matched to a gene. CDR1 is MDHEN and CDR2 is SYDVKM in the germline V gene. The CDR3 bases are TGTGCCAGCATGGGAGCGGGAGGACGGAGGGAGACCCAGTACTTC. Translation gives CASMGAGGRRETQYF.

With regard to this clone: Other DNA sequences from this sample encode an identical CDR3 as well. The CDR3 loop is CASSPRDSGETQYF. CDR3 DNA sequence: TGTGCCAGCAGCCCTCGGGACTCAGGAGAGACCCAGTACTTC. The J gene is TRBJ2-5, the V gene TRBV7-9, with a possible D match to TRBD2 (6 bases). V lost 5 bases to trimming and J lost 4 bases, with 14 bases between them. This CDR3 comprises 14 residues. In germline, CDR1 is SEHNR, CDR2 FQNEAQ (reference sequence).

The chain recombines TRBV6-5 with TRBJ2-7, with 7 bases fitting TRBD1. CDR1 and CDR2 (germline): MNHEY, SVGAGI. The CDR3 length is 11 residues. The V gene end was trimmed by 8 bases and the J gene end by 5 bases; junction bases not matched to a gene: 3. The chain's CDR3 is CASHRGNEQYF. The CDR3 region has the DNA TGTGCCAGCCACAGGGGAAACGAGCAGTACTTC.

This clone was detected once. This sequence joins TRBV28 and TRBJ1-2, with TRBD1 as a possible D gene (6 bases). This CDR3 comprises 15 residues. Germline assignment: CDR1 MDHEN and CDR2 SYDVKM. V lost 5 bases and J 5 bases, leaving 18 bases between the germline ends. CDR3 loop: CASSTGPTVGYGYTF. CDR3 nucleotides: TGTGCCAGCAGTACAGGGCCTACGGTTGGATATGGCTACACCTTC.

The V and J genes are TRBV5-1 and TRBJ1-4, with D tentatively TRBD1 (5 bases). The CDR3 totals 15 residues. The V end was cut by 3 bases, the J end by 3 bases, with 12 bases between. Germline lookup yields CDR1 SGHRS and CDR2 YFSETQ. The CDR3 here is CASSSRTGANEKLFF. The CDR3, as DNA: TGCGCCAGCAGCTCACGGACGGGGGCTAATGAAAAACTGTTTTTT.

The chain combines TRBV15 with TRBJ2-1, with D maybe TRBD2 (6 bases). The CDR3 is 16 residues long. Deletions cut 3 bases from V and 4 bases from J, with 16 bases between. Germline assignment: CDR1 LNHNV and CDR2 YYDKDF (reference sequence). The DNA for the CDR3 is TGTGCCACCAGCAGTCCCGGTAGCGGAAAATACAATGAGCAGTTCTTC. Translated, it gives CATSSPGSGKYNEQFF. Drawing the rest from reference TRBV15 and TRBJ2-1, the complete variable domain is DAMVIQNPRYQVTQFGKPVTLSCSQTLNHNVMYWYQQKSSQAPKLLFHYYDKDFNNEADTPDNFQSRRPNTSFCFLDIRSPGLGDTAMYLCATSSPGSGKYNEQFFGPGTRLTVL.

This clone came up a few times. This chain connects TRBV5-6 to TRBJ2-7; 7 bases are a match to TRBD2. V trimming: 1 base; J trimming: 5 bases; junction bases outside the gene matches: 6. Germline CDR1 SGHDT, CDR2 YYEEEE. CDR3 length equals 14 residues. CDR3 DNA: TGTGCCAGCAGCTTGACTACTAGCGTAGACGAGCAGTACTTC. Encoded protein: CASSLTTSVDEQYF.

The chain's CDR3 is CASSDPRSGANVLTF. The CDR3 DNA sequence: TGTGCCAGCTCAGATCCCCGCTCTGGGGCCAACGTCCTGACTTTC. This chain connects TRBV28 to TRBJ2-6, with D unresolved. Per germline, CDR1 MDHEN and CDR2 SYDVKM. Trimming stripped 8 bases from V and 0 bases from J, with 11 bases between. The CDR3 is made up of 15 amino acids.

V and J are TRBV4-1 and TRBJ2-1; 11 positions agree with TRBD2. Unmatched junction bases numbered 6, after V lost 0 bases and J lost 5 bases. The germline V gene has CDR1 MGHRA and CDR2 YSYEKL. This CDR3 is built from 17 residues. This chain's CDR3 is CASSQDLGTSGHNEQFF. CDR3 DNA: TGCGCCAGCAGCCAAGACCTCGGGACTAGCGGACACAATGAGCAGTTCTTC.

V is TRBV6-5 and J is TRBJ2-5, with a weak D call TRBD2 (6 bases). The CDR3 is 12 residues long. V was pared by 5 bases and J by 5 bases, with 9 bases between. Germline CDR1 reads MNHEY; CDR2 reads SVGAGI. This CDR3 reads CASSRRGETQYF. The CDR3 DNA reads TGTGCCAGCAGTCGCCGGGGGGAGACCCAGTACTTC.

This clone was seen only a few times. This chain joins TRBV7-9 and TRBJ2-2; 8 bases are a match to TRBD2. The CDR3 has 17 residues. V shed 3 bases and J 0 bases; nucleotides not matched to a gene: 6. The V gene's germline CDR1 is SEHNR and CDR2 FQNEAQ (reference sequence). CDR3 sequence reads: CASSFGLLAANTGELFF. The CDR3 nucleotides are TGTGCCAGCAGCTTTGGCCTACTAGCGGCGAACACCGGGGAGCTGTTTTTT.

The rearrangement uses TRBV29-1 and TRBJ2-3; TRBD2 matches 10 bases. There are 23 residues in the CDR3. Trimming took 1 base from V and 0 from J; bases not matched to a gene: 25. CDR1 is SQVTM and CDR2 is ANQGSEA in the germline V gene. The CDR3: CSVEGLLAGRDRGNPGSTDTQYF. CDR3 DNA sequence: TGCAGCGTTGAAGGATTACTAGCGGGAAGGGATCGAGGGAACCCAGGAAGCACAGATACGCAGTATTTT.